What follows describes a single TCR beta chain. Its antigen is unknown. Between the trimmed V and J ends, which lost 0 bases and 3 bases, there was a span of 16 bases. The CDR3 contains 17 residues. Germline loops: CDR1 SGHDT, CDR2 YYEEEE. The data derive from a study of shared clonotypes between healthy human individuals. General observations from the study: In general, naive subsets displayed greater estimated richness than memory subsets did. The represented genetic and exposure-history diversity was limited by the small number of donors.

The repertoire was sequenced with immunoSEQ multiplex PCR; TCRdb's copy has only in-frame clones and lacks some. The sample has 2.3 million or so clones; just over 90% are singletons. The investigators split CD4+ cells into a CD45RA+ naive subset and a CD45RA-negative memory subset. V is TRBV5-6 and J is TRBJ1-5; perhaps TRBD1 as D (5 bases). The TCR originated in a man aged 18 to 30 in good health. Some clones in this sample may be carry-over from other donors' samples. Sequencing input: naive CD4+ T cells from PBMCs. As to subset: CD45RA+ positively selected. The CDR3 loop reads CASSLGRWGRINQPQHF. DNA for the CDR3: TGTGCCAGCAGCTTGGGGAGGTGGGGACGGATCAATCAGCCCCAGCATTTT.